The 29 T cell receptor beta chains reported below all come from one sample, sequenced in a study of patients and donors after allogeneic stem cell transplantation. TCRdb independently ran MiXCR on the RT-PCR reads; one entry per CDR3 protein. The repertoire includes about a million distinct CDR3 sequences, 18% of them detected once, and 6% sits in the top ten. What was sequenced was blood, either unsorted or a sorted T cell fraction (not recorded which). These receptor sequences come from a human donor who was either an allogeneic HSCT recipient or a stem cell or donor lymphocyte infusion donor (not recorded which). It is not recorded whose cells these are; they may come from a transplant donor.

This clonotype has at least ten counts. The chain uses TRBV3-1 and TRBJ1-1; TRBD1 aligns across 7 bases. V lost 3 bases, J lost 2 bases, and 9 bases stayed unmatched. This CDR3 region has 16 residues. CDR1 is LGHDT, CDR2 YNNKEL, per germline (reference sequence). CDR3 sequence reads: CASSHRGGTANTEAFF. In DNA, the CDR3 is TGTGCCAGCAGCCATAGAGGAGGGACAGCTAACACTGAAGCTTTCTTT.

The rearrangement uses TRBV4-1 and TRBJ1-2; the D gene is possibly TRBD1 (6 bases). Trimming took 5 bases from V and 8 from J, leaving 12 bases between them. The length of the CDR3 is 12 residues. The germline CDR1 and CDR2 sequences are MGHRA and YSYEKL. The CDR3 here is CASSSRTEGYTF. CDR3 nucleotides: TGCGCCAGCAGCTCGAGGACAGAAGGCTACACCTTC.

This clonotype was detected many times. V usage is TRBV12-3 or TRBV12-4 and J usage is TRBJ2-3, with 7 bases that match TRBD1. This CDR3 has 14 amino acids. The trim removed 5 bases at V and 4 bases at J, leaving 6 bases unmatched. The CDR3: CASSARQGSDTQYF. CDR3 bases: TGTGCCAGCAGTGCACGACAGGGATCAGATACGCAGTATTTT.

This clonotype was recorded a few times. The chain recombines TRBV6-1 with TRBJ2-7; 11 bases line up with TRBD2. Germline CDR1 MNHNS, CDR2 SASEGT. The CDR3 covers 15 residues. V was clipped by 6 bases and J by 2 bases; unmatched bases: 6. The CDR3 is CASSHPGLAAYEQYF. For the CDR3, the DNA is TGTGCCAGCAGCCACCCGGGACTAGCGGCCTACGAGCAGTACTTC.

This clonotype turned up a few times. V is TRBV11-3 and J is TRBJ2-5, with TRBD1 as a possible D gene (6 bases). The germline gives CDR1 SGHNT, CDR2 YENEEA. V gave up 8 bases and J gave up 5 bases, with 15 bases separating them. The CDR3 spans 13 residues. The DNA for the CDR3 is TGTGCCAGCTCCGGGGACAAAACCGAGACCCAGTACTTC. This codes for CASSGDKTETQYF.

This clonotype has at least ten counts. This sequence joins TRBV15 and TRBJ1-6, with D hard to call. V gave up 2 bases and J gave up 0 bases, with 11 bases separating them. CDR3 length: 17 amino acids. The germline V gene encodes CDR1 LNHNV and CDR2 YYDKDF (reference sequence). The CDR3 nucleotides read TGTGCCACCAGCAGATGGACGGGAAGCTCCTATAATTCACCCCTCCACTTT. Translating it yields CATSRWTGSSYNSPLHF.

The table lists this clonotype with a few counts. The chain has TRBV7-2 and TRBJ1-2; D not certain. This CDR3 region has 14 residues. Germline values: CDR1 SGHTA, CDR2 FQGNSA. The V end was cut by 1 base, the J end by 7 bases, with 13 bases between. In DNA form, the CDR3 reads TGTGCCAGCAGCTTAGATCCTCTTTGGGGTGGCTACACCTTC. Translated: CASSLDPLWGGYTF.

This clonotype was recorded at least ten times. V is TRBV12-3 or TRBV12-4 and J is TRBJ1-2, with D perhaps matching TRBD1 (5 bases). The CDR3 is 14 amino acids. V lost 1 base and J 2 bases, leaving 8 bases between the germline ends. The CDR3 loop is CASSLGGQNYGYTF. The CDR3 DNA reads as TGTGCCAGCAGTTTAGGGGGCCAGAACTATGGCTACACCTTC.

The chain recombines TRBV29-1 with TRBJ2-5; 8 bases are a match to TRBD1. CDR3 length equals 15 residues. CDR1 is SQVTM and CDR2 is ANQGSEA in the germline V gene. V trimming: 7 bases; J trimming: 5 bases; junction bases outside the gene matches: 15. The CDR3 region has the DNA TGCAGCGCCCCGATCGCAGGGGGACAGGCTGAGACCCAGTACTTC. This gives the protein CSAPIAGGQAETQYF.

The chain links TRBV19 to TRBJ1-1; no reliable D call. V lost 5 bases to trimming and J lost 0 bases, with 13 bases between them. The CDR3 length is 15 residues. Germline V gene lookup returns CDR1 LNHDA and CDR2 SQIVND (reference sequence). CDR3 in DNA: TGTGCCAGTAGTCCTAACGGGTATCTGAACACTGAAGCTTTCTTT. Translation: CASSPNGYLNTEAFF.

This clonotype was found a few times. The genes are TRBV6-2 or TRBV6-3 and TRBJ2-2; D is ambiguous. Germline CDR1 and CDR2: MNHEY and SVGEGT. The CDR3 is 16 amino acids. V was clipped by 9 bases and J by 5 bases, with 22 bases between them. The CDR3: CASSHSSKKITGELFF. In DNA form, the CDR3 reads TGTGCCAGTTCCCATTCGTCTAAGAAAATTACCGGGGAGCTGTTTTTT.

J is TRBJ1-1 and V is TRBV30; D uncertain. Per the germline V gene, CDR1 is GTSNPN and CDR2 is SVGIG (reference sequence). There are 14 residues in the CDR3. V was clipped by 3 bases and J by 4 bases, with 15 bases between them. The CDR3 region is CAWSPGNRGTEAFF. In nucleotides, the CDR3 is TGTGCCTGGAGCCCCGGGAACCGGGGCACTGAAGCTTTCTTT.

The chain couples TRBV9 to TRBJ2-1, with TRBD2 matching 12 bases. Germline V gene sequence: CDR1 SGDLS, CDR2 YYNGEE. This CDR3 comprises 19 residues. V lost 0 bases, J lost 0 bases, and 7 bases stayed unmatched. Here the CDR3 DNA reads TGTGCCAGCAGCGTAGATGGACTAGCGGGGCCTTACTCCTACAATGAGCAGTTCTTC. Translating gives CASSVDGLAGPYSYNEQFF.

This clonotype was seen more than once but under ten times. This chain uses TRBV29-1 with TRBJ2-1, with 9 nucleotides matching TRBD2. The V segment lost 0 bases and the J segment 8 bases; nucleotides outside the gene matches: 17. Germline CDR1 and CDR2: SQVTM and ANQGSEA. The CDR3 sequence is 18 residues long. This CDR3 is CSVEDLFLGSGRMHEQFF. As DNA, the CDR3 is TGCAGCGTTGAAGATCTTTTTTTAGGTAGCGGGAGAATGCATGAGCAGTTCTTC.

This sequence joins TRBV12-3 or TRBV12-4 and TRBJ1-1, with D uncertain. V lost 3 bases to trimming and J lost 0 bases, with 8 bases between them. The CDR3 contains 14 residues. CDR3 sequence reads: CASSFSDMNTEAFF. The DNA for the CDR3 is TGTGCCAGCAGTTTTTCAGACATGAACACTGAAGCTTTCTTT.

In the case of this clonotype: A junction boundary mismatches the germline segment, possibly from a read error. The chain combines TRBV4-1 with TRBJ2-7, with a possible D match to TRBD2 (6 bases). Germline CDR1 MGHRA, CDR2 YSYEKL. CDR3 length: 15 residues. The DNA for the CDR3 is TGCGCCAGCAGTCTCAAGAACTTAGCGGCCTACGAGCAGTGCTTC. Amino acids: CASSLKNLAAYEQCF.

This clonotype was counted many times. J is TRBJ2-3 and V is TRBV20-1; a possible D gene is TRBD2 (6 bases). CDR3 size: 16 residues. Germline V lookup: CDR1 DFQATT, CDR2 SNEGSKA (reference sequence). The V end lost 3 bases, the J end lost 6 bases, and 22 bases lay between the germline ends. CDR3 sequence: CSASGTGTPPWDTQYF. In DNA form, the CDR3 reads TGCAGTGCTAGTGGGACCGGGACTCCACCCTGGGATACGCAGTATTTT.

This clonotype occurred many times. The CDR3 bases are TGTGCCAGCAGTCCCCGGGGGCCTCGGGAGCTGTTTTTT. Its translation is CASSPRGPRELFF. The rearrangement links TRBV12-3 or TRBV12-4 to TRBJ2-2; tentatively, D is TRBD1 or TRBD2 (6 bases each). The CDR3 contains 13 residues. Trimming stripped 5 bases from V and 9 bases from J, with 13 bases between.

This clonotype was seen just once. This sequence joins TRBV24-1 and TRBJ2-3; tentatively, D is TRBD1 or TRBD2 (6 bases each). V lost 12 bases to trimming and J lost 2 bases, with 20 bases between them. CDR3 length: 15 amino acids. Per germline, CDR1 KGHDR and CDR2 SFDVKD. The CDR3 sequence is CAPILRGGHTDTQYF. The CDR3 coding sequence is TGTGCCCCCATACTCCGTGGGGGGCACACAGATACGCAGTATTTT.

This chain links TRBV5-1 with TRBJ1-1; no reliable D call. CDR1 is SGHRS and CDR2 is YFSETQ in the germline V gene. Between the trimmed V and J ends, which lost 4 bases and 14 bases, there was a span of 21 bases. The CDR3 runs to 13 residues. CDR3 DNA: TGCGCCAGCAGCCAATCGCGCGGCTTTGAAGTCTTCTTT. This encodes CASSQSRGFEVFF. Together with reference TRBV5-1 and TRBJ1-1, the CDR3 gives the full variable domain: KAGVTQTPRYLIKTRGQQVTLSCSPISGHRSVSWYQQTPGQGLQFLFEYFSETQRNKGNFPGRFSGRQFSNSRSEMNVSTLELGDSALYLCASSQSRGFEVFFGQGTRLTVV.

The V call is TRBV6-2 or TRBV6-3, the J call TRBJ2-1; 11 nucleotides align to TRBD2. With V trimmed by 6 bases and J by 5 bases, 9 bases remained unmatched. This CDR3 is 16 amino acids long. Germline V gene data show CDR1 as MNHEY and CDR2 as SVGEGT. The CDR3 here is CASRHAGTSGNNEQFF. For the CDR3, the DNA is TGTGCCAGCAGGCACGCCGGGACTAGCGGAAACAATGAGCAGTTCTTC.

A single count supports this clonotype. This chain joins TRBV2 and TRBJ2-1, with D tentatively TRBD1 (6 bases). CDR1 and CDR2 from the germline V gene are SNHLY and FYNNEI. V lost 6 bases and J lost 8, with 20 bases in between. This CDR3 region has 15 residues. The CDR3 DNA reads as TGTGCCAGCAGGGGGACACCCTTATTTCTCCATGAGCAGTTCTTC. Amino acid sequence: CASRGTPLFLHEQFF.

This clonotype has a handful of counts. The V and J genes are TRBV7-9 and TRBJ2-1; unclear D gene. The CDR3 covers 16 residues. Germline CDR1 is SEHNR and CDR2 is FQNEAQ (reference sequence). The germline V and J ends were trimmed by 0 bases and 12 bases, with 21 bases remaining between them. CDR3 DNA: TGTGCCAGCAGCTTAGCGACGGAGCTCCGGTGGATGGGGCAGTTCTTC. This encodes CASSLATELRWMGQFF. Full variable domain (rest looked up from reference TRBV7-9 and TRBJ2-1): DTGVSQNPRHKITKRGQNVTFRCDPISEHNRLYWYRQTLGQGPEFLTYFQNEAQLEKSRLLSDRFSAERPKGSFSTLEIQRTEQGDSAMYLCASSLATELRWMGQFFGPGTRLTVL.

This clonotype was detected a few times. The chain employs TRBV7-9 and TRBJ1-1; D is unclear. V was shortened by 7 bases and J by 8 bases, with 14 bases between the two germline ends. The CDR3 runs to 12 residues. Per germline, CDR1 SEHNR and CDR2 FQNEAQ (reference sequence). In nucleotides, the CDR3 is TGTGCCAGCACCTTCAAGGTCTCCGAAGCTTTCTTT. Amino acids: CASTFKVSEAFF.

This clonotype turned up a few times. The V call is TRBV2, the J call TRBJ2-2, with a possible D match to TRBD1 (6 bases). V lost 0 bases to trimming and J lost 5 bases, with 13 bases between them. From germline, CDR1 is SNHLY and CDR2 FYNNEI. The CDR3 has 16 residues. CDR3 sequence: CASSEAGPRGTGELFF. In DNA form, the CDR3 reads TGTGCCAGCAGTGAAGCGGGGCCCAGGGGTACCGGGGAGCTGTTTTTT.

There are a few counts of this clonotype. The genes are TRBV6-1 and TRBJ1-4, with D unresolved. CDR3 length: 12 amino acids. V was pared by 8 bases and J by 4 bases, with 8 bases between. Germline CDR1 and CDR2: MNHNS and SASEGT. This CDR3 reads CASGWVNEKLFF. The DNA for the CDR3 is TGTGCCAGCGGCTGGGTTAATGAAAAACTGTTTTTT.

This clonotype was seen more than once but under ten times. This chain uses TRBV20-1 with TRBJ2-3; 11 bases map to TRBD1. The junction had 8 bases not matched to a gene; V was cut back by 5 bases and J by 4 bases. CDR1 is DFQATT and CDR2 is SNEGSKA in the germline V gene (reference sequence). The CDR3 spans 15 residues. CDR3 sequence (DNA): TGCAGTGCTGGAAGGACAGGGGGCAGGTCAGATACGCAGTATTTT. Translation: CSAGRTGGRSDTQYF.

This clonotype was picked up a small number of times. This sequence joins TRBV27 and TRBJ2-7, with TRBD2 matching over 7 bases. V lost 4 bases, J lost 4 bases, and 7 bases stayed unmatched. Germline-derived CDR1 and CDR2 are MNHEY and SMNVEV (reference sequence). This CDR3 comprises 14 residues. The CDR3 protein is CASSSGTTVYEQYF. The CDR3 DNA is TGTGCCAGCAGTTCCGGGACTACCGTTTACGAGCAGTACTTC.

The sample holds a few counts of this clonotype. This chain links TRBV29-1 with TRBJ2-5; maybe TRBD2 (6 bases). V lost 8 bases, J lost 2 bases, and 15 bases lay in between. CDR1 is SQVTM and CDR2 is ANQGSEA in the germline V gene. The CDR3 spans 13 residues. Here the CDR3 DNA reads TGCAGCCTCGGCGGGGAGCTACAAGAGACCCAGTACTTC. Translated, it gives CSLGGELQETQYF.